This TCR beta chain was observed in a study of control samples from healthy donors and cancer patients. This CDR3 is built from 13 residues. Germline lookup yields CDR1 GTSNPN and CDR2 SVGIG (reference sequence). Unmatched junction bases numbered 2, after V lost 1 base and J lost 6 bases. Clones were read by immunoSEQ multiplex PCR, and TCRdb kept only the in-frame ones, dropping some. Of fewer than 95,000 clones in the sample, around four fifths were seen once. The receptor was isolated from a man aged 30 to 39 in good health. The material sequenced was blood. The genes are TRBV30 and TRBJ2-2, with 7 bases lining up with TRBD1. CDR3 in DNA: TGTGCCTGGAGTGACACAGGGGCCGGGGAGCTGTTTTTT. This sequence encodes CAWSDTGAGELFF.